This T cell receptor (beta chain) came from a study of OX40 agonist ivuxolimab in advanced cancers. Sequencing used immunoSEQ multiplex PCR; TCRdb keeps in-frame clones, though not all of them. The table includes about 90,000 clones, around 91% detected once. The germline CDR1 and CDR2 sequences are MNHEY and SVGAGI. V was clipped by 7 bases and J by 9 bases, with 16 bases between them. CDR3 length: 14 amino acids. This clonotype was obtained from an adult with an advanced solid tumor such as melanoma, head and neck, liver or kidney cancer. This chain joins TRBV6-5 and TRBJ1-6, with D possibly matching TRBD1 (5 bases). Sequencing was performed on CD4+ or CD8+ T cells sorted from blood, taken in a trial of the OX40 agonist ivuxolimab. In nucleotides, the CDR3 is TGTGCCAGCAATTTCGGGACGGAGAGTTCACCCCTCCACTTT. Translated: CASNFGTESSPLHF.